This T cell receptor (beta chain) was sequenced for a study of T-cell reconstitution after alpha-beta-depleted transplantation in children. General observations from the study: Some patients' high day-60 TCRbeta diversity was traced to surviving recipient T cells and thymic progenitors. At around two months after transplant, the alpha-beta T cells were reportedly derived from several hundred expanded clones that came from non-depleted graft cells. By one year post-transplant, T-cell counts and diversity largely arose from T cells that were newly produced.

Molecular barcoding with unique molecular identifiers was used for the TCRbeta library. TCRdb re-called the PCR reads with MiXCR, one entry per CDR3 protein. The sample includes 600,000 to 800,000 distinct CDR3 sequences, under 15% of them seen just once. As for this clonotype: The antigen remains unidentified.

Trimming removed 1 base from V and 8 bases from J, with 17 bases in between. CDR1 is MGHRA and CDR2 is YSYEKL in the germline V gene. This CDR3 contains 15 residues. This clonotype was obtained from a girl between 2 and 10 years old with congenital amegakaryocytic thrombocytopenia, due to receive a stem cell transplant. The chain uses TRBV4-1 and TRBJ1-2; TRBD1 might be the D (5 bases). This specimen consisted of PBMCs, obtained before TCRalphabeta/CD19-depleted stem cell transplant. This chain's CDR3 is CASSQVVGLPPGYTF. CDR3 coding DNA: TGCGCCAGCAGCCAAGTAGTGGGACTGCCCCCCGGCTACACCTTC.